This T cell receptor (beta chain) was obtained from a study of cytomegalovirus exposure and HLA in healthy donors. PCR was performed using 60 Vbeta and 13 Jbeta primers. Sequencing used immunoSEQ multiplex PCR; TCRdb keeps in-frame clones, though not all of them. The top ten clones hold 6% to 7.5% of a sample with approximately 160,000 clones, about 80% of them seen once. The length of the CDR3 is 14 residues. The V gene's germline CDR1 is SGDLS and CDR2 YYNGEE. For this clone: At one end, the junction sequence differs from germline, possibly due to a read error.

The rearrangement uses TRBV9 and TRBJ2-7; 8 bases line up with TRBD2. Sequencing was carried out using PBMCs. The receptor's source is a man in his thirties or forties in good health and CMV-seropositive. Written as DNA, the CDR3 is TGTGCCAGCAGCCGGAGCGGGGGCTCCCACGAGCAGTACTTC. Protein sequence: CASSRSGGSHEQYF.